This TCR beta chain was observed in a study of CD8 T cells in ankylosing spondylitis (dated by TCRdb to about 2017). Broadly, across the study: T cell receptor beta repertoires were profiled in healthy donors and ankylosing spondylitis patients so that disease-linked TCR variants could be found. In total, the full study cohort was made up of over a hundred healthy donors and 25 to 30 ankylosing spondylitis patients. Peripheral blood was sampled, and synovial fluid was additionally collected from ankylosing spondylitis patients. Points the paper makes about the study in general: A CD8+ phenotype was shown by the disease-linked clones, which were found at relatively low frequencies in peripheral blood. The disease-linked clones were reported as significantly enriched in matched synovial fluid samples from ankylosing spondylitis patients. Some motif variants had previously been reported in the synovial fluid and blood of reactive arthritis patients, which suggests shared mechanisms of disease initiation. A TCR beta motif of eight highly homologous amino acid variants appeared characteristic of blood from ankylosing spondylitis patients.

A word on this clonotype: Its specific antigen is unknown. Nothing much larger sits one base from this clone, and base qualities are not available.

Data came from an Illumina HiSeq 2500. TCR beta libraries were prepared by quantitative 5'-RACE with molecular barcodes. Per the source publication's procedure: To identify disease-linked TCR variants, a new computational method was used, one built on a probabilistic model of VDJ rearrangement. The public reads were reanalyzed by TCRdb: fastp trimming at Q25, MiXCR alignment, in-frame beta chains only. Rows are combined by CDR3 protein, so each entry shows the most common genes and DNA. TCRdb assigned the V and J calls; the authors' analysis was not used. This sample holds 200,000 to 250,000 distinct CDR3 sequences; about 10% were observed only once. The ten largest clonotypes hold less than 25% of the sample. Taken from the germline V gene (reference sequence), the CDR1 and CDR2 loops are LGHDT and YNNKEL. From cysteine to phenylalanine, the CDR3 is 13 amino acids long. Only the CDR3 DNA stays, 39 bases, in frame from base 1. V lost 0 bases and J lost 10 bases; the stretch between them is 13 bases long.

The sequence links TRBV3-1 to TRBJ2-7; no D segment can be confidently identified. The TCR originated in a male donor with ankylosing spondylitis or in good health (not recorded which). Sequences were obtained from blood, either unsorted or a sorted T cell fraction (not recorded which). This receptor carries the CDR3 CASSQDVVLGQYF. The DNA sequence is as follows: TGTGCCAGCAGCCAAGATGTCGTACTGGGACAGTACTTC.